Below, 24 T cell receptor beta chains from the same sample are listed, as sequenced in a study of cytomegalovirus exposure and HLA in healthy donors. The PCR made use of 60 Vbeta and 13 Jbeta primers. This table comes from immunoSEQ multiplex PCR, and its TCRdb copy is limited to in-frame clones, with some not included. The repertoire includes around 200,000 clones, approximately 79% of them detected once, and around 0.2% sits in the top ten. Sequenced sample: PBMCs. The origin of the receptors is a girl under 10 years old in good health and CMV-seronegative.

V gene TRBV4-2 combines with J gene TRBJ2-3; no reliable D call. The CDR3 extends over 16 amino acids. CDR1 is LGHNA, CDR2 YNFKEQ, per germline. V lost 4 bases, J lost 0 bases, and 14 bases lay in between. The CDR3 bases are TGTGCCAGCAGCCCTCCTAACCACCCTAGCACAGATACGCAGTATTTT. Protein product: CASSPPNHPSTDTQYF.

The chain has TRBV7-9 and TRBJ1-5; 8 bases match TRBD1. The CDR3 is 15 amino acids. Germline CDR1 is SEHNR and CDR2 is FQNEAQ (reference sequence). V was clipped by 5 bases and J by 2 bases; unmatched bases: 5. The CDR3 DNA follows: TGTGCCAGCAGCCGCACAGGGGGAGGCAATCAGCCCCAGCATTTT. It encodes CASSRTGGGNQPQHF.

J is TRBJ2-3 and V is TRBV7-6; 8 bases fit TRBD1. The V segment lost 0 bases and the J segment 4 bases; nucleotides outside the gene matches: 9. The CDR3 sequence is 17 residues long. Germline loops: CDR1 SGHVS, CDR2 FNYEAQ. The CDR3 bases are TGTGCCAGCAGCTTAGCGCGCGTGCAGGGGGCGTCAGATACGCAGTATTTT. This sequence encodes CASSLARVQGASDTQYF.

This chain connects TRBV6-1 to TRBJ2-5; 11 bases agree with TRBD2. The trim removed 5 bases at V and 5 bases at J, leaving 7 bases unmatched. Germline lookup yields CDR1 MNHNS and CDR2 SASEGT. This CDR3 is built from 15 residues. In DNA form, the CDR3 reads TGTGCCAGCAGTTTAGCGGGGGGGGATCGGGAGACCCAGTACTTC. This gives the protein CASSLAGGDRETQYF.

This chain links TRBV9 with TRBJ1-2; D remains unclear. Deletions cut 2 bases from V and 4 bases from J, with 6 bases between. From germline, CDR1 is SGDLS and CDR2 YYNGEE. The CDR3 consists of 12 residues. CDR3: CASSVGSYGYTF. CDR3 DNA sequence: TGTGCCAGCAGCGTCGGGTCCTATGGCTACACCTTC. The variable domain in full, with the rest retrieved from reference TRBV9 and TRBJ1-2, is DSGVTQTPKHLITATGQRVTLRCSPRSGDLSVYWYQQSLDQGLQFLIQYYNGEERAKGNILERFSAQQFPDLHSELNLSSLELGDSALYFCASSVGSYGYTFGSGTRLTVV.

This sequence joins TRBV25-1 and TRBJ2-3; 9 nucleotides match TRBD1. This CDR3 has 15 amino acids. Germline values: CDR1 MGHDK, CDR2 SYGVNS. V dropped 7 bases and J dropped 2; count of bases not matched to a gene: 7. CDR3 in amino acids: CASTGGTGTTDTQYF. The CDR3 bases are TGTGCCAGCACTGGTGGGACAGGGACCACAGATACGCAGTATTTT.

The V gene is TRBV10-3, the J gene TRBJ2-1; D uncertain. This CDR3 is built from 12 residues. Germline V gene data show CDR1 as ENHRY and CDR2 as SYGVKD. Trimming left V 6 bases short and J 10 bases short, with 13 bases between. The CDR3 loop is CAIRKELSEQFF. The CDR3 nucleotides are TGTGCCATCAGGAAAGAACTTTCGGAGCAGTTCTTC.

The chain recombines TRBV19 with TRBJ2-7, with a tentative D call TRBD1 (5 bases). V gave up 10 bases and J gave up 2 bases, with 12 bases separating them. Germline values: CDR1 LNHDA, CDR2 SQIVND (reference sequence). The CDR3 has 12 amino acids. The CDR3 DNA follows: TGTGCCACGATGGGGCCAACCTACGAGCAGTACTTC. This sequence encodes CATMGPTYEQYF.

The genes are TRBV29-1 and TRBJ2-3; D might be TRBD1 (6 bases). Germline CDR1 SQVTM, CDR2 ANQGSEA. V was pared by 7 bases and J by 6 bases, with 20 bases between. CDR3 length equals 14 residues. CDR3 sequence (DNA): TGCAGCGCCCGTCGGCAGGGGAGTGCGGATACGCAGTATTTT. The encoded protein is CSARRQGSADTQYF.

The chain joins TRBV7-6 to TRBJ1-4; a weak D match, TRBD1 (6 bases). V lost 4 bases, J lost 10 bases, and 13 bases lay in between. There are 13 residues in the CDR3. CDR1 and CDR2 from the germline V gene are SGHVS and FNYEAQ. The CDR3 loop is CASSSRQDGKLFF. The CDR3 DNA sequence: TGTGCCAGCAGCTCAAGACAGGATGGAAAACTGTTTTTT.

The V call is TRBV7-8, the J call TRBJ2-5; TRBD2 aligns across 7 bases. In germline, CDR1 is SGHVS, CDR2 FQNEAQ. This CDR3 spans 15 amino acids. Trimming cost V 4 bases and J 2 bases; bases outside gene matches: 7. CDR3 sequence (DNA): TGTGCCAGCAGCTCCCCCTGGCGGGGGCAAGAGACCCAGTACTTC. This translates into CASSSPWRGQETQYF.

The gene calls are TRBV6-1 and TRBJ1-3; no clear D. CDR3 length equals 14 residues. Per the germline V gene, CDR1 is MNHNS and CDR2 is SASEGT. Trimming took 8 bases from V and 0 from J, leaving 11 bases between them. CDR3 nucleotide sequence: TGTGCCAGCCACCCCAGGCCCTCTGGAAACACCATATATTTT. This codes for CASHPRPSGNTIYF.

This rearrangement joins TRBV11-3 to TRBJ2-3, with TRBD2 identical over 10 bases. The CDR3 spans 14 residues. CDR1 is SGHNT and CDR2 is YENEEA in the germline V gene. V gave up 4 bases and J gave up 4 bases; unmatched junction bases: 2. CDR3 in DNA: TGTGCCAGCAGCTCGCTAGCGGGAGCAGATACGCAGTATTTT. Its protein product is CASSSLAGADTQYF.

This rearrangement joins TRBV11-3 to TRBJ2-3, with TRBD2 matching 8 bases. J was trimmed by 4 bases and V by 5 bases; bases with no gene match: 5. Germline CDR1 is SGHNT and CDR2 is YENEEA. The CDR3 is 14 amino acids. The CDR3 sequence: CASSHSGVSDTQYF. CDR3 coding DNA: TGTGCCAGCAGCCATAGCGGGGTATCAGATACGCAGTATTTT.

This rearrangement joins TRBV5-1 to TRBJ2-1, with a tentative D call TRBD1 (6 bases). CDR3 size: 16 residues. V lost 1 base to trimming and J lost 1 base, with 12 bases between them. Germline CDR1 and CDR2: SGHRS and YFSETQ. CDR3 sequence: CASSLLGTPSYNEQFF. Here the CDR3 DNA reads TGCGCCAGCAGCTTGTTGGGGACACCTTCCTACAATGAGCAGTTCTTC.

The chain couples TRBV5-1 to TRBJ2-2; TRBD1 matches 7 bases. V trimming: 3 bases; J trimming: 0 bases; junction bases outside the gene matches: 2. Germline V gene sequence: CDR1 SGHRS, CDR2 YFSETQ. The CDR3 runs to 15 residues. The CDR3, as DNA: TGCGCCAGCAGCTCAGGGGGTGCGAACACCGGGGAGCTGTTTTTT. Translation gives CASSSGGANTGELFF.

This chain links TRBV5-6 with TRBJ2-1; the D gene is possibly TRBD1 (6 bases). Trimming left V 4 bases short and J 9 bases short, with 17 bases between. CDR1 and CDR2 from the germline V gene are SGHDT and YYEEEE. This CDR3 contains 14 residues. CDR3 sequence reads: CASSEYRDGSEQFF. The DNA for the CDR3 is TGTGCCAGCAGCGAGTACAGGGATGGAAGTGAGCAGTTCTTC.

The chain combines TRBV19 with TRBJ1-3; no definite D call. Germline V gene lookup returns CDR1 LNHDA and CDR2 SQIVND (reference sequence). V was cut by 1 base and J by 0 bases, with 4 bases left in between. This CDR3 has 14 residues. As DNA, the CDR3 is TGTGCCAGTAGTATAGGCGGCTCTGGAAACACCATATATTTT. This gives the protein CASSIGGSGNTIYF.

This chain uses TRBV6-5 with TRBJ2-5; D uncertain. V lost 0 bases, J lost 11 bases, and 16 bases lay in between. The germline V gene encodes CDR1 MNHEY and CDR2 SVGAGI. The CDR3 spans 14 residues. For the CDR3, the DNA is TGTGCCAGCAGTTACTCTCATTACACCGGAGAGCAGTACTTC. This codes for CASSYSHYTGEQYF.

CDR3 sequence (DNA): TGTGCCAGCAGCTTCGGGGGCCGCGGGGGCACTGAAGCTTTCTTT. Translated, it gives CASSFGGRGGTEAFF. V gene TRBV5-6 combines with J gene TRBJ1-1; perhaps TRBD1 as D (6 bases). V gave up 2 bases and J gave up 4 bases, with 15 bases separating them. The CDR3 runs 15 residues. In germline, CDR1 is SGHDT, CDR2 YYEEEE.

J is TRBJ2-3 and V is TRBV4-2; tentative D call: TRBD2 (7 bases). The CDR3 spans 18 residues. V shed 1 base and J shed 4 bases, with 21 bases lying between them. In germline, CDR1 is LGHNA, CDR2 YNFKEQ. The CDR3 reads CASSQGLASGGGADTQYF. As DNA, the CDR3 is TGTGCCAGCAGCCAAGGTTTGGCTAGCGGAGGGGGAGCAGATACGCAGTATTTT.

The V gene is TRBV23-1, the J gene TRBJ1-5; 7 bases line up with TRBD1. TRBV23-1 is an ORF, and what it does is uncertain. V was clipped by 7 bases and J by 0 bases; unmatched bases: 12. The CDR3 consists of 17 residues. Written as DNA, the CDR3 is TGCGCCAGCAATAGACAGGGCCCCCCTCGTAGCAATCAGCCCCAGCATTTT. This codes for CASNRQGPPRSNQPQHF.

This chain links TRBV25-1 with TRBJ1-1, with D possibly being TRBD1 (6 bases). Looked up from germline, CDR1 is MGHDK and CDR2 is SYGVNS. V lost 2 bases, J lost 10 bases, and 11 bases lay in between. CDR3 length: 12 amino acids. In DNA form, the CDR3 reads TGTGCCAGCAGTGAAGTGGGGGCAAGAGCTTTCTTT. This translates into CASSEVGARAFF.

The chain recombines TRBV2 with TRBJ2-7; TRBD1 is a possible D gene (5 bases). CDR1 is SNHLY, CDR2 FYNNEI, per germline. CDR3 size: 11 residues. Trimming stripped 8 bases from V and 3 bases from J, with 8 bases between. CDR3 DNA: TGTGCCAGCGTTCAGGGCTACGAGCAGTACTTC. Protein: CASVQGYEQYF.